This TCR beta chain was found in a study of control samples from healthy donors and cancer patients. Germline assignment: CDR1 KGHDR and CDR2 SFDVKD. This CDR3 region has 20 residues. J lost 5 bases, V lost 0 bases, and 16 bases had no gene match. Sequencing was performed with immunoSEQ multiplex PCR; in TCRdb, only in-frame clones are kept and a portion is missing. The sample records just over 150,000 clones, about 93% being singletons. The receptor was isolated from a man aged 45-65 years in good health. The sequencing input was blood. The rearrangement uses TRBV24-1 and TRBJ2-3, with TRBD1 matching 10 bases. The CDR3 DNA sequence: TGTGCCACCAGTGATTTGCGGGCGACAGGGGGCCTCTCCGCAAGAGATACGCAGTATTTT. Its translation is CATSDLRATGGLSARDTQYF.